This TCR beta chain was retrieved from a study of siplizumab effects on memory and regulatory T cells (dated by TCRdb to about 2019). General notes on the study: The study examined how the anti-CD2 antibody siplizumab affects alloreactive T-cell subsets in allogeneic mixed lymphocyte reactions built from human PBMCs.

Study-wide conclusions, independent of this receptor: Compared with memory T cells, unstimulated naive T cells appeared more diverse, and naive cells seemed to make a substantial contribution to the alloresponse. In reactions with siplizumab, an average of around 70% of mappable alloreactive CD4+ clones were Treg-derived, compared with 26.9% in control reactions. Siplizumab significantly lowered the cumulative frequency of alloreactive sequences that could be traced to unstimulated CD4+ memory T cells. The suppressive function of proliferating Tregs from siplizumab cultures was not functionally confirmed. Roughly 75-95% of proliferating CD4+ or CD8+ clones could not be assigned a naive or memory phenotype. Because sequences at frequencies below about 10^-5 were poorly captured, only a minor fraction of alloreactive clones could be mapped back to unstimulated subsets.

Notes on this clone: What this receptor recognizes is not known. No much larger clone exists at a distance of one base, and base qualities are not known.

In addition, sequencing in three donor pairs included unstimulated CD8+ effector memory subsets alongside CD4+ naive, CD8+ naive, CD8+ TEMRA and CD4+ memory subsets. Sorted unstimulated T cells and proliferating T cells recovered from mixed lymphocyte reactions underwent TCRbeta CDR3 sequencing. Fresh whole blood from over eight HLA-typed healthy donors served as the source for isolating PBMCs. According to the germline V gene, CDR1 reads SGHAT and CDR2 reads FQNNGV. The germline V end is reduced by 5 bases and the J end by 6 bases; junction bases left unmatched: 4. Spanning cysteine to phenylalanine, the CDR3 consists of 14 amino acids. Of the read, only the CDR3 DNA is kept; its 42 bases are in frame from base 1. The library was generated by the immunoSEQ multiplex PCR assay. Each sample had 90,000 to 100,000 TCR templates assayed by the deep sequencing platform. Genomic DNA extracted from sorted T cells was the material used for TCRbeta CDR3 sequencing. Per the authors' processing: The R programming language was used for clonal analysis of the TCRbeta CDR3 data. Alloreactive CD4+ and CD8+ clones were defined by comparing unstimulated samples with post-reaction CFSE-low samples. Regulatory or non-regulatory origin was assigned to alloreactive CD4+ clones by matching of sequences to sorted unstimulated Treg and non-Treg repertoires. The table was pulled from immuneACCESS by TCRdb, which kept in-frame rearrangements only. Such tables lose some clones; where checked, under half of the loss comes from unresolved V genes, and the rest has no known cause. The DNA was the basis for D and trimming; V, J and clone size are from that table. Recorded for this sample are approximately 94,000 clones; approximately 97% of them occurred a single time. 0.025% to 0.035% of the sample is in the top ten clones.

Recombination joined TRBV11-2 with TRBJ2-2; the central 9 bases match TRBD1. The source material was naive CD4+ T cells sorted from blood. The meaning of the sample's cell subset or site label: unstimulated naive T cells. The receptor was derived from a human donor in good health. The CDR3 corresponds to CASSPRTGAGELFF. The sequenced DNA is TGTGCCAGCAGCCCCCGGACAGGGGCCGGGGAGCTGTTTTTT.